A single sample gave rise to the 8 T cell receptor beta chains below, sequenced in a study of shared clonotypes between healthy human individuals. TCRdb's copy holds only in-frame clones and misses some; the assay was immunoSEQ multiplex PCR. The table has some 2 million clones, roughly 94% seen once. It was CD45RO-negative cells, positively selected for CCR7, that made up naive CD8 cells, with terminally differentiated effector memory CD45RA+ cells excluded. Input material: naive CD8+ T cells sorted from blood. These receptors came from a man aged 18 to 30 in good health.

The chain employs TRBV6-6 and TRBJ1-2; D is unresolved. With 5 bases removed from V and 4 bases from J, the gap between germline ends came to 11 bases. Germline lookup yields CDR1 MNHNY and CDR2 SVGAGI (reference sequence). This CDR3 has 13 amino acids. The CDR3 sequence is CASSDGPLYGYTF. CDR3 in DNA: TGTGCCAGCAGTGACGGACCGCTCTATGGCTACACCTTC.

This chain joins TRBV15 and TRBJ1-1; D is ambiguous. Germline CDR1 is LNHNV and CDR2 is YYDKDF (reference sequence). Deletions cut 1 base from V and 1 base from J, with 7 bases between. The CDR3 sequence is 14 residues long. In DNA form, the CDR3 reads TGTGCCACCAGCAGAGGGGTGACGAACACTGAAGCTTTCTTT. This sequence encodes CATSRGVTNTEAFF. Together with reference TRBV15 and TRBJ1-1, the CDR3 gives the full variable domain: DAMVIQNPRYQVTQFGKPVTLSCSQTLNHNVMYWYQQKSSQAPKLLFHYYDKDFNNEADTPDNFQSRRPNTSFCFLDIRSPGLGDTAMYLCATSRGVTNTEAFFGQGTRLTVV.

The chain joins TRBV12-5 to TRBJ2-1; 7 bases are a match to TRBD2. The germline V gene has CDR1 LGHNT and CDR2 FRNRAP. The trim removed 8 bases at V and 7 bases at J, leaving 11 bases unmatched. This CDR3 contains 14 residues. CDR3: CASKWGGLLNEQFF. The CDR3 DNA sequence: TGTGCTAGTAAGTGGGGGGGTTTGCTGAATGAGCAGTTCTTC. The complete variable domain, with remaining parts taken from reference TRBV12-5 and TRBJ2-1, reads DARVTQTPRHKVTEMGQEVTMRCQPILGHNTVFWYRQTMMQGLELLAYFRNRAPLDDSGMPKDRFSAEMPDATLATLKIQPSEPRDSAVYFCASKWGGLLNEQFFGPGTRLTVL.

V usage is TRBV4-1 and J usage is TRBJ2-1; D uncertain. V shed 0 bases and J shed 9 bases, with 9 bases lying between them. Per the germline V gene, CDR1 is MGHRA and CDR2 is YSYEKL. The CDR3 is 13 amino acids. CDR3 sequence: CASSQEPRTEQFF. As DNA, the CDR3 is TGCGCCAGCAGCCAAGAACCCCGAACTGAGCAGTTCTTC.

The rearrangement links TRBV7-9 to TRBJ2-3; 7 nucleotides match TRBD1. The CDR3 totals 11 residues. CDR1 is SEHNR, CDR2 FQNEAQ, per germline (reference sequence). V dropped 7 bases and J dropped 6; count of bases not matched to a gene: 1. As DNA, the CDR3 is TGTGCCAGCAAGGGGGCTGATACGCAGTATTTT. This codes for CASKGADTQYF.

CDR3 bases: TGTGCCAGCAGCTTCGGGACAGGGGCCACTGAAGCTTTCTTT. This encodes CASSFGTGATEAFF. V gene TRBV5-8 combines with J gene TRBJ1-1; TRBD1 matches at 10 bases. From germline, CDR1 is SGHTS and CDR2 YDEGEE. V trimming: 2 bases; J trimming: 4 bases; junction bases outside the gene matches: 2. The CDR3 is 14 amino acids.

Comment on this clone: Other DNA sequences in the same sample also yield this CDR3. The chain couples TRBV7-9 to TRBJ2-7, with D unresolved. The germline V and J ends were trimmed by 5 bases and 4 bases, with 6 bases remaining between them. From germline, CDR1 is SEHNR and CDR2 FQNEAQ (reference sequence). The CDR3 is 11 residues long. The CDR3 bases are TGTGCCAGCAGCCAGTTGTACGAGCAGTACTTC. Translating it yields CASSQLYEQYF. The full variable domain, completed using reference TRBV7-9 and TRBJ2-7, is DTGVSQNPRHKITKRGQNVTFRCDPISEHNRLYWYRQTLGQGPEFLTYFQNEAQLEKSRLLSDRFSAERPKGSFSTLEIQRTEQGDSAMYLCASSQLYEQYFGPGTRLTVT.

CDR3: CASSPTSVQETQYF. The CDR3 coding sequence is TGCGCCAGCAGCCCGACCTCTGTTCAAGAGACCCAGTACTTC. The chain recombines TRBV4-1 with TRBJ2-5; no clear D. Trimming shortened V by 4 bases and J by 2 bases, and 11 bases separated the two germline ends. The CDR3 length is 14 residues. Germline loops: CDR1 MGHRA, CDR2 YSYEKL.